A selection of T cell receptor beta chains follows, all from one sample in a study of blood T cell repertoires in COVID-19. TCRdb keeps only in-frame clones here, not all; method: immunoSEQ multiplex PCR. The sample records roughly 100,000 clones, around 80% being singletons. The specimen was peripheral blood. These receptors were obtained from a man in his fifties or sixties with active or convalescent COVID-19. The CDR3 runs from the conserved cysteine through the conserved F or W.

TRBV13 CASSVGRDNQPQHF
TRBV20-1 CSASVRETQYF
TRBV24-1 CATSKGAYRDTQYF
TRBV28 CASSSPRQGQSFGNTIYF
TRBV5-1 CASSFGGGSNNEQFF
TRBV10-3 CAISDFPGQGGSEKLFF
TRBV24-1 CATSAKEVPNQDTQYF
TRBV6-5 CASRGLAGGTGELFF
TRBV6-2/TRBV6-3 CASSYSQNTEAFF
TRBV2 CASSVKITGELFF
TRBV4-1 CASSHHLRGRGERETQYF
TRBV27 CASSLRLAGNEQFF
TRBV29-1 CSAPRGGGYAYNEQFF
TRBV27 CASSYGRVGYGYTF
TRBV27 CASSLGLAGAGETQYF
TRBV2 CASRRLRQGANEQYF
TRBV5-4 CASTTGGMADTQYF
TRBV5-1 CASSLAPGDYGYTF
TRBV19 CASSIAGTGGRVAKNIQYF
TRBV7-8 CASRGLAGKWNEQFF
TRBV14 CASRATGSGNTIYF
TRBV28 CASSLLASWGYTF
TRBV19 CASRLGSGRATDTQYF
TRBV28 CASSLYGQGSYSGNTIYF